This record looks at one T cell receptor beta chain sequence and its context. Produced via immunoSEQ multiplex PCR; TCRdb's table is partial and in-frame only. The profile shows 45,000 to 50,000 clones, more than 85% of them singletons. Germline V CDR1 and CDR2: SGDLS, YYNGEE. There are 16 residues in the CDR3. Germline trimming cut 4 bases from V and 4 bases from J; bases unmatched to any gene: 13. This sample was included in a study of T cell changes during pregnancy in multiple sclerosis. This TCR was recovered from a female donor with multiple sclerosis, enrolled in a pregnancy study. The rearrangement links TRBV9 to TRBJ2-7; the match to TRBD2 covers 8 bases. This sample comprised CD8+ T cells from peripheral blood mononuclear cells, obtained after pregnancy. Here the CDR3 reads CASSRTSGRSSYEQYF. CDR3 DNA sequence: TGTGCCAGCAGCAGAACTAGCGGTCGCTCTTCTTACGAGCAGTACTTC.